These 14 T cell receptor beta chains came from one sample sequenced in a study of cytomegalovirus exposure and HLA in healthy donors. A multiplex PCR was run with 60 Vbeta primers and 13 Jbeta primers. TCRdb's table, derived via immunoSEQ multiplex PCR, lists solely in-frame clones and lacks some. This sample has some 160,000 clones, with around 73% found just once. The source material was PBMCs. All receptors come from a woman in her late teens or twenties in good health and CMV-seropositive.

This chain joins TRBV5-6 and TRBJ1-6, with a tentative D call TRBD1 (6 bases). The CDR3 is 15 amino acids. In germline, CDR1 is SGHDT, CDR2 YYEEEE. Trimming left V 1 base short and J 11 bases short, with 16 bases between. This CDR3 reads CASSLFQGPRAPLHF. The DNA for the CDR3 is TGTGCCAGCAGCTTGTTTCAGGGGCCTAGGGCACCCCTCCACTTT.

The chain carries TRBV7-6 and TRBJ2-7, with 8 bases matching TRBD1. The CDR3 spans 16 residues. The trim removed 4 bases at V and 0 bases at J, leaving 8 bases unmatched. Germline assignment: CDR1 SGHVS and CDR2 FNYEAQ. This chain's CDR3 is CASSSRTGQDSYEQYF. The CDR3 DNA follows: TGTGCCAGCAGCTCCCGGACAGGGCAAGACTCCTACGAGCAGTACTTC.

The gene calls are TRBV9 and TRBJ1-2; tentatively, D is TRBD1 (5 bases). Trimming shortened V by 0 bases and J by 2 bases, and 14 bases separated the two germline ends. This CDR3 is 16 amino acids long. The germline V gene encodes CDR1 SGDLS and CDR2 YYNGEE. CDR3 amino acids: CASSVEAGSRNYGYTF. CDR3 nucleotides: TGTGCCAGCAGCGTAGAAGCAGGGTCGAGAAACTATGGCTACACCTTC.

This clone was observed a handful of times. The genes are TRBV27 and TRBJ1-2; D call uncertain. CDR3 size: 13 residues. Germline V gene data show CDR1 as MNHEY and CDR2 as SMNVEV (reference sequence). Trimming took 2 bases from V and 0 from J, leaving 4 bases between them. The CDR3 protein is CASSLAANYGYTF. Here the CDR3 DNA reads TGTGCCAGCAGTTTAGCAGCTAACTATGGCTACACCTTC.

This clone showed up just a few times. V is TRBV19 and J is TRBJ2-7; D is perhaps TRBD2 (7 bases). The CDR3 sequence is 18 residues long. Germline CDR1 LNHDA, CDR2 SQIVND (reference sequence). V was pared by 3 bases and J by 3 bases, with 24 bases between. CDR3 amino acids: CASSMFLVGGGGGYEQYF. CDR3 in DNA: TGTGCCAGTAGTATGTTTTTGGTTGGGGGCGGGGGAGGCTACGAGCAGTACTTC. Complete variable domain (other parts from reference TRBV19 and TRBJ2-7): DGGITQSPKYLFRKEGQNVTLSCEQNLNHDAMYWYRQDPGQGLRLIYYSQIVNDFQKGDIAEGYSVSREKKESFPLTVTSAQKNPTAFYLCASSMFLVGGGGGYEQYFGPGTRLTVT.

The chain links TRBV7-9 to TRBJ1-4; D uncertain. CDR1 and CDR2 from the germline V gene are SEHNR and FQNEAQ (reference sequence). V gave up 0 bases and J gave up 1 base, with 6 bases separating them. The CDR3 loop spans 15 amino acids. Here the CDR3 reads CASSLAFRTNEKLFF. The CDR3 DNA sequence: TGTGCCAGCAGCTTAGCTTTCAGAACTAATGAAAAACTGTTTTTT.

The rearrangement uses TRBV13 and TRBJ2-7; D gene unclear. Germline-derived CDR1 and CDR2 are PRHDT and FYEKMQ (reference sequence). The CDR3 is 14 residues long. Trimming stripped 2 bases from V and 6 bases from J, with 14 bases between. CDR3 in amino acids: CASSLTAPAGEQYF. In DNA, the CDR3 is TGTGCCAGCAGCTTAACAGCCCCGGCCGGCGAGCAGTACTTC.

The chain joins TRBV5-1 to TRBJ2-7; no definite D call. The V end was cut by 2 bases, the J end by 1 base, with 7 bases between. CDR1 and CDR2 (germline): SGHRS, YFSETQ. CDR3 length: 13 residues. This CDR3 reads CASSLTASYEQYF. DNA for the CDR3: TGCGCCAGCAGCTTAACAGCTTCCTACGAGCAGTACTTC.

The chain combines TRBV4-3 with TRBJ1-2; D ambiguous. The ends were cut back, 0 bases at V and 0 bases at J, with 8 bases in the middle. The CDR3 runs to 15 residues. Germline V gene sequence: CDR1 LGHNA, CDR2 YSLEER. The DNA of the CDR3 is TGCGCCAGCAGCCAAGAGGCAGATACTAACTATGGCTACACCTTC. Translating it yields CASSQEADTNYGYTF.

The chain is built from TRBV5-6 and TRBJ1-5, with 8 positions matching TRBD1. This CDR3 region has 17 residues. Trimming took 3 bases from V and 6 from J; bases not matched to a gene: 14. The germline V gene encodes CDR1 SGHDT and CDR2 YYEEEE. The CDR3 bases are TGTGCCAGCAGCTCTTCGACTACAGGGACAGGCTCTCAGCCCCAGCATTTT. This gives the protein CASSSSTTGTGSQPQHF.

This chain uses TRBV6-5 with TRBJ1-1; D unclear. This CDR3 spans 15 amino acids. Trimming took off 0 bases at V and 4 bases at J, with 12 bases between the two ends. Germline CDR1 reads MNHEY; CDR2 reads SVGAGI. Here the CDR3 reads CASSYSEGGSTEAFF. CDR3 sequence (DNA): TGTGCCAGCAGTTACTCGGAGGGAGGGTCCACTGAAGCTTTCTTT.

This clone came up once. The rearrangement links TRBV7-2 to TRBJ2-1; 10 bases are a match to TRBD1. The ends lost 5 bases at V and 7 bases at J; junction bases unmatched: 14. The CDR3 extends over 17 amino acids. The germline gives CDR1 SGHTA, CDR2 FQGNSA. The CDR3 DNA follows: TGTGCCAGCAGCCTATTACGTCGTGACAGGGGGCGAAATGAGCAGTTCTTC. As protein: CASSLLRRDRGRNEQFF.

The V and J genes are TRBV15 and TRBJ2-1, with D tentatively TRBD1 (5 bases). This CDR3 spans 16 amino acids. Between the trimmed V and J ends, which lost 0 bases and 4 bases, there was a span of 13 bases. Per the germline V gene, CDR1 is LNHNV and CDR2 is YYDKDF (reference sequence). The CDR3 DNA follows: TGTGCCACCAGCAGAGAGATTGGGCAGGGTTACAATGAGCAGTTCTTC. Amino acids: CATSREIGQGYNEQFF. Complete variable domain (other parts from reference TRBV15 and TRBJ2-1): DAMVIQNPRYQVTQFGKPVTLSCSQTLNHNVMYWYQQKSSQAPKLLFHYYDKDFNNEADTPDNFQSRRPNTSFCFLDIRSPGLGDTAMYLCATSREIGQGYNEQFFGPGTRLTVL.

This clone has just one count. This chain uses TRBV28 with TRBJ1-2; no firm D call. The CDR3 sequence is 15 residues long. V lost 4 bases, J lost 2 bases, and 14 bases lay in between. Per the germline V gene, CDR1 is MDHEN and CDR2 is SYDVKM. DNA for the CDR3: TGTGCCAGCAGTTCCCCCTCCCCCGGGAACTATGGCTACACCTTC. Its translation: CASSSPSPGNYGYTF.